Presented here are 15 T cell receptor beta chains from one specimen sequenced in a study of T-cell reconstitution after alpha-beta-depleted transplantation in children. Unique molecular identifiers were used to barcode this TCRbeta library. MiXCR was run by TCRdb on the PCR reads, yielding one entry per CDR3 protein. Of 700,000 to 950,000 distinct CDR3 sequences in the sample, 15% to 20% were seen once. The sample was PBMCs, mostly from graft donor cells, taken 360 days after TCRalphabeta/CD19-depleted stem cell transplant. These receptors were taken from a male patient younger than 18 who had a stem cell transplant for acute lymphoblastic leukemia, so the T cells may come from the graft donor.

The CDR3 spells CASSLEVWTSGSEQYF. The CDR3 nucleotides read TGTGCCAGCAGTTTAGAAGTTTGGACTAGCGGGAGCGAGCAGTACTTC. J is TRBJ2-7 and V is TRBV12-3 or TRBV12-4; TRBD2 aligns across 13 bases. The CDR3 length is 16 residues. The ends lost 1 base at V and 6 bases at J; junction bases unmatched: 6.

The rearrangement uses TRBV13 and TRBJ2-3; D possibly corresponds to TRBD2 (6 bases). The CDR3 loop spans 13 amino acids. Trimming left V 9 bases short and J 4 bases short, with 14 bases between. Per the germline V gene, CDR1 is PRHDT and CDR2 is FYEKMQ (reference sequence). The CDR3 reads CASRRDFSDTQYF. The DNA of the CDR3 is TGTGCCAGTCGACGGGACTTTTCAGATACGCAGTATTTT.

V is TRBV5-1 and J is TRBJ1-4; weak D call: TRBD1 (6 bases). In germline, CDR1 is SGHRS, CDR2 YFSETQ. This CDR3 contains 14 residues. With 7 bases removed from V and 7 bases from J, the gap between germline ends came to 17 bases. The CDR3 here is CASGVGGGSEKLFF. CDR3 nucleotides: TGCGCCAGCGGCGTGGGGGGCGGGAGTGAAAAACTGTTTTTT. Full variable domain (outside the CDR3, taken from reference TRBV5-1 and TRBJ1-4): KAGVTQTPRYLIKTRGQQVTLSCSPISGHRSVSWYQQTPGQGLQFLFEYFSETQRNKGNFPGRFSGRQFSNSRSEMNVSTLELGDSALYLCASGVGGGSEKLFFGSGTQLSVL.

The table lists this clonotype with a few counts. The rearrangement uses TRBV7-8 and TRBJ2-5, with 8 bases aligning to TRBD2. The CDR3 is made up of 14 amino acids. Germline-derived CDR1 and CDR2 are SGHVS and FQNEAQ. Trimming took 5 bases from V and 4 from J; bases not matched to a gene: 6. The CDR3 DNA reads as TGTGCCAGCAGCCCAGCTACTAGCGGAGAGACCCAGTACTTC. Its protein product is CASSPATSGETQYF.

This clonotype appeared a few times. The chain is built from TRBV12-3 or TRBV12-4 and TRBJ2-7; 10 bases are a match to TRBD2. Trimming took 4 bases from V and 7 from J; bases not matched to a gene: 10. The CDR3 has 15 amino acids. This chain's CDR3 is CASSYPLAGVGEQYF. Written as DNA, the CDR3 is TGTGCCAGCAGTTACCCGCTAGCGGGAGTGGGAGAGCAGTACTTC.

This clonotype came up a few times. The chain is built from TRBV20-1 and TRBJ2-5, with 14 bases fitting TRBD2. The CDR3 runs 14 residues. The germline V gene has CDR1 DFQATT and CDR2 SNEGSKA (reference sequence). CDR3 sequence (DNA): TGCAGGGGGACTAGCGGGAGTAGTCCGGAGACCCAGTACTTC. It yields the protein CRGTSGSSPETQYF.

This clonotype was seen only a few times. The chain uses TRBV5-1 and TRBJ2-7; 7 bases are a match to TRBD2. V gave up 0 bases and J gave up 7 bases; unmatched junction bases: 13. The CDR3 contains 16 residues. Germline CDR1 SGHRS, CDR2 YFSETQ. DNA for the CDR3: TGCGCCAGCAGCTTGGAGACCCTAGGACTAGGCCCTGAGCAGTACTTC. This gives the protein CASSLETLGLGPEQYF. Supplemented by reference TRBV5-1 and TRBJ2-7, the full variable domain reads KAGVTQTPRYLIKTRGQQVTLSCSPISGHRSVSWYQQTPGQGLQFLFEYFSETQRNKGNFPGRFSGRQFSNSRSEMNVSTLELGDSALYLCASSLETLGLGPEQYFGPGTRLTVT.

DNA for the CDR3: TGTGCCAGCAGCCGGGGACTAGCGGGGAAAAACAATGAGCAGTTCTTC. Protein: CASSRGLAGKNNEQFF. This chain links TRBV12-3 or TRBV12-4 with TRBJ2-1; TRBD2 agrees at 13 bases. This CDR3 comprises 16 residues. After removal of 6 bases from V and 5 bases from J, the junction contained 7 bases not matched to a gene.

The chain carries TRBV12-3 or TRBV12-4 and TRBJ1-4; D gene ambiguous. The CDR3 spans 13 residues. With 5 bases removed from V and 3 bases from J, the gap between germline ends came to 7 bases. The CDR3 spells CASSSVANEKLFF. In nucleotides, the CDR3 is TGTGCCAGCAGTAGTGTGGCTAATGAAAAACTGTTTTTT.

This chain joins TRBV27 and TRBJ2-6, with D hard to call. The CDR3 covers 15 residues. CDR1 MNHEY and CDR2 SMNVEV come from the germline V gene (reference sequence). Trimming stripped 7 bases from V and 1 base from J, with 11 bases between. The CDR3 here is CASKEGVSGANVLTF. The CDR3 region has the DNA TGTGCCAGCAAGGAAGGAGTATCTGGGGCCAACGTCCTGACTTTC.

This chain uses TRBV5-6 with TRBJ2-1; D gene ambiguous. CDR1 and CDR2 from the germline V gene are SGHDT and YYEEEE. V was cut by 4 bases and J by 0 bases, with 14 bases left in between. The CDR3 has 16 residues. The CDR3 coding sequence is TGTGCCAGCAGCCCGCTGCCCGGTAGCTCCTACAATGAGCAGTTCTTC. Translating gives CASSPLPGSSYNEQFF.

This clonotype has more than one count but fewer than ten. The chain combines TRBV28 with TRBJ2-7, with unresolved D. CDR3 size: 14 residues. V shed 5 bases and J shed 3 bases, with 14 bases lying between them. Germline CDR1 and CDR2: MDHEN and SYDVKM. CDR3 region: CASSLRTDIYEQYF. The CDR3 coding sequence is TGTGCCAGCAGTCTGAGGACGGATATCTACGAGCAGTACTTC.

This clonotype was seen ten or more times. The chain joins TRBV12-3 or TRBV12-4 to TRBJ2-1, with a tentative D call TRBD2 (5 bases). The CDR3 consists of 14 residues. Between the trimmed V and J ends, which lost 3 bases and 3 bases, there was a span of 9 bases. CDR3: CASSFGGFYNEQFF. The CDR3 coding sequence is TGTGCCAGCAGTTTTGGCGGGTTCTACAATGAGCAGTTCTTC.

The sample holds a few counts of this clonotype. The rearrangement uses TRBV27 and TRBJ1-4; D uncertain. V gave up 4 bases and J gave up 8 bases, with 20 bases separating them. CDR3 size: 16 residues. The germline gives CDR1 MNHEY, CDR2 SMNVEV (reference sequence). CDR3 in DNA: TGTGCCAGCAGTTACGGACCGGTTGATGGTACCGAAAAACTGTTTTTT. This gives the protein CASSYGPVDGTEKLFF.

The chain links TRBV27 to TRBJ2-3; 9 nucleotides match TRBD2. The CDR3 has 16 amino acids. Germline assignment: CDR1 MNHEY and CDR2 SMNVEV (reference sequence). V lost 5 bases, J lost 7 bases, and 13 bases stayed unmatched. The CDR3 DNA reads TGTGCCAGCAGTCCCAGACTAGCGGTACCTTTAAATACGCAGTATTTT. Translating it yields CASSPRLAVPLNTQYF.